This T cell receptor (beta chain) was identified during a study of blood T cell repertoires in COVID-19. On the study more broadly: Sites in the United States, Italy and Spain provided acute and convalescent COVID-19 samples. PBMCs, B-cell-depleted T cells, or T cells provided the cDNA or gDNA that made up the material.

Comments on this clone: The sample carries other DNA sequences with the same CDR3.

In the study's own analysis: Quantification of nucleated cells was approximated via reference gene primer amplification. The assay was immunoSEQ multiplex PCR, and TCRdb's table has in-frame clones only and misses some. The V and J calls and clone size were taken over from that table, and D and trimming were inferred from the DNA. The sample has around 470,000 clones; less than 95% are singletons. This CDR3 is built from 11 residues. Germline loops: CDR1 SGHDT, CDR2 YYEEEE. Trimming shortened V by 2 bases and J by 5 bases, and 4 bases separated the two germline ends. Each participant's cohort was designated according to participant-reported clinical history.

Sequencing was carried out using PBMCs or T cells enriched from blood (not recorded which). The chain combines TRBV5-6 with TRBJ2-5; D not resolved. The source of this sequence is a man younger than 30 who had recovered from COVID-19. The CDR3 DNA reads as TGTGCCAGCAGCTTTCGTGAGACCCAGTACTTC. This translates into CASSFRETQYF. Supplemented by reference TRBV5-6 and TRBJ2-5, the full variable domain reads DAGVTQSPTHLIKTRGQQVTLRCSPKSGHDTVSWYQQALGQGPQFIFQYYEEEERQRGNFPDRFSGHQFPNYSSELNVNALLLGDSALYLCASSFRETQYFGPGTRLLVL.